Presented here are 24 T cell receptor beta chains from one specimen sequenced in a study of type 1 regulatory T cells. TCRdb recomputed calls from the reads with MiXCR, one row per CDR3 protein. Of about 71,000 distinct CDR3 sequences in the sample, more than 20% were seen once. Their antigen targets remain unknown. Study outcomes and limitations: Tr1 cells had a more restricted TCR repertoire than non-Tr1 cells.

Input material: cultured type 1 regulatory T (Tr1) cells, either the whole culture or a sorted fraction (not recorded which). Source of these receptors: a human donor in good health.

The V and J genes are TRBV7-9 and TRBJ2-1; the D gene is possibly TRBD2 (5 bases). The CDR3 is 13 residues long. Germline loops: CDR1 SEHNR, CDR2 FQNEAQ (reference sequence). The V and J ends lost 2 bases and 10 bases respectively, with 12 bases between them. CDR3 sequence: CASSLTGLAEQFF. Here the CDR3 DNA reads TGTGCCAGCAGCTTAACTGGACTGGCCGAGCAGTTCTTC.

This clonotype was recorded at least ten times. CDR3 bases: TGTGCCAGCAGCTTAGGTGGCGGGGCGGGAACTAATGAAAAACTGTTTTTT. It is translated as CASSLGGGAGTNEKLFF. The chain combines TRBV7-8 with TRBJ1-4, with a possible D match to TRBD1 (5 bases). Between the trimmed V and J ends, which lost 1 base and 1 base, there was a span of 13 bases. This CDR3 contains 17 residues. Germline CDR1 is SGHVS and CDR2 is FQNEAQ.

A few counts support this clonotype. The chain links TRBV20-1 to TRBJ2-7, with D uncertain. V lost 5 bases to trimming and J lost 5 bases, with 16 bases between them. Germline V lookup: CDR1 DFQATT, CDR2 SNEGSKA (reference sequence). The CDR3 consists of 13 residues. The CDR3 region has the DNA TGCAGTGCTCCTCATTCGAAGGGTGACGAGCAGTACTTC. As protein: CSAPHSKGDEQYF.

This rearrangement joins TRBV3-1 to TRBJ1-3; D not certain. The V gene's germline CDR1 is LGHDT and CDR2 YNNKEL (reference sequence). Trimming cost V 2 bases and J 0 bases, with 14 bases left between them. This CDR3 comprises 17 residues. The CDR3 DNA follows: TGTGCCAGCAGCCAAACGCAGTCAACCAGCTCTGGAAACACCATATATTTT. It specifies CASSQTQSTSSGNTIYF.

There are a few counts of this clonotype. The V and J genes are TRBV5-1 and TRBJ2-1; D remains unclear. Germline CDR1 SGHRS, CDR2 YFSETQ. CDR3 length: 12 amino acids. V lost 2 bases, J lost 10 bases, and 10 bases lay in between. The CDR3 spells CASSLISSEQFF. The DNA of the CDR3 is TGCGCCAGCAGCTTAATATCCTCAGAGCAGTTCTTC.

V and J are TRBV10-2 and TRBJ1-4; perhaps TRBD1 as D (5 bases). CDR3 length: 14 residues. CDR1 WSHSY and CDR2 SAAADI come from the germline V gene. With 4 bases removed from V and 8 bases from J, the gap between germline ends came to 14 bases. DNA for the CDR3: TGCGCCAGCAGTGGGACCGGGACGGAAGAAAAACTGTTTTTT. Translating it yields CASSGTGTEEKLFF.

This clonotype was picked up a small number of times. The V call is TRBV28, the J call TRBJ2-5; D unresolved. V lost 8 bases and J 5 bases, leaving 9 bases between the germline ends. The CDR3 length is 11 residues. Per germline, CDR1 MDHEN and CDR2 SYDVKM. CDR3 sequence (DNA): TGTGCCAGCGGACCGAGGGAGACCCAGTACTTC. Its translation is CASGPRETQYF.

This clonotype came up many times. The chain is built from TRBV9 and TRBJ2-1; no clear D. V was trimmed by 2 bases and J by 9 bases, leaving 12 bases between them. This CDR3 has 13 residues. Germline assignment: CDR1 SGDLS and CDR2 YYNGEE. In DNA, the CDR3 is TGTGCCAGCAGCGTTATCCTTGGTGGTGAGCAGTTCTTC. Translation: CASSVILGGEQFF.

In DNA form, the CDR3 reads TGCAGCGTTGGCCCGGGACAGGGGAACACTGAAGCTTTCTTT. This gives the protein CSVGPGQGNTEAFF. The chain recombines TRBV29-1 with TRBJ1-1, with 9 nucleotides matching TRBD1. V gave up 4 bases and J gave up 1 base; unmatched junction bases: 4. The length of the CDR3 is 14 residues. From germline, CDR1 is SQVTM and CDR2 ANQGSEA.

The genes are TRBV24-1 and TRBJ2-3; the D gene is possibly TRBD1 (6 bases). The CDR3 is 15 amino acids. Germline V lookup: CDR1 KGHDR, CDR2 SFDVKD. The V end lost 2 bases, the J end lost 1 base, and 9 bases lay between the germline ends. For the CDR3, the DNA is TGTGCCACCAGTGATTGGGCAGGGGGCACAGATACGCAGTATTTT. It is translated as CATSDWAGGTDTQYF.

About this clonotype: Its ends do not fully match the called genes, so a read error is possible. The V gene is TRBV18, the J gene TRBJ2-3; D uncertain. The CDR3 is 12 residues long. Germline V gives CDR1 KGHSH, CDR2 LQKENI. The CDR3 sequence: CASSTPQDTKYF. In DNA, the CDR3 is TGTGCCAGCTCAACCCCACAAGATACGAAGTATTTT.

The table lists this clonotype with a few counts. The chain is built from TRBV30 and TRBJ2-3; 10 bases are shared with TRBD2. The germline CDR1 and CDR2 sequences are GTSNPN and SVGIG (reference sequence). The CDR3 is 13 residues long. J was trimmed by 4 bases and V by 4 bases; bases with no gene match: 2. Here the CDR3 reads CAWNLAGADTQYF. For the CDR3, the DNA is TGTGCCTGGAACCTAGCGGGAGCAGATACGCAGTATTTT. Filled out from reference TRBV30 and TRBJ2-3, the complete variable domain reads SQTIHQWPATLVQPVGSPLSLECTVEGTSNPNLYWYRQAAGRGLQLLFYSVGIGQISSEVPQNLSASRPQDRQFILSSKKLLLSDSGFYLCAWNLAGADTQYFGPGTRLTVL.

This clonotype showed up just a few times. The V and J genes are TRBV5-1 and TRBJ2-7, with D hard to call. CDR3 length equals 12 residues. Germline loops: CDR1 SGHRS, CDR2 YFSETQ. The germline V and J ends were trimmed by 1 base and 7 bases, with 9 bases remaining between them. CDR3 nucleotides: TGCGCCAGCAGCTTGCCCGGGTCAGAGCAGTACTTC. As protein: CASSLPGSEQYF.

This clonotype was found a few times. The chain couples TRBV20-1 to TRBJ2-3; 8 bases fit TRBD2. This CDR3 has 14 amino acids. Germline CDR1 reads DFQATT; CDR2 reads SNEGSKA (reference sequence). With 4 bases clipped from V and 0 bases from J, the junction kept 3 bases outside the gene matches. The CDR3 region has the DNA TGCAGTGCTACGGCGGGAGGTAGCACAGATACGCAGTATTTT. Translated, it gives CSATAGGSTDTQYF.

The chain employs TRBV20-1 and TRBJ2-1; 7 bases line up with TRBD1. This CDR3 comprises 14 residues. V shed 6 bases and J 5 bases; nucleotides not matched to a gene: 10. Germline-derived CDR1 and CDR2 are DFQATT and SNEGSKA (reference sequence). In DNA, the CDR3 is TGCAGTGCCCTGGGACAGAATGGGGACAATGAGCAGTTCTTC. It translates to CSALGQNGDNEQFF.

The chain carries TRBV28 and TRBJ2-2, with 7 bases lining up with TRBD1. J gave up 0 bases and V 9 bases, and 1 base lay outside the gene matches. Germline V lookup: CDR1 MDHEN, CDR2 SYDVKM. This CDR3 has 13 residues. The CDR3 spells CASQGANTGELFF. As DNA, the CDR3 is TGTGCCAGTCAGGGGGCGAACACCGGGGAGCTGTTTTTT.

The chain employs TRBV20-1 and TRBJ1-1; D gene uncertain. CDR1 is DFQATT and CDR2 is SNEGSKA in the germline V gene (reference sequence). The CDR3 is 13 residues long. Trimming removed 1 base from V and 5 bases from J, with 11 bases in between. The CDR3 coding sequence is TGCAGTGCTAGAGCTTACTCGGATACTGAAGCTTTCTTT. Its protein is CSARAYSDTEAFF.

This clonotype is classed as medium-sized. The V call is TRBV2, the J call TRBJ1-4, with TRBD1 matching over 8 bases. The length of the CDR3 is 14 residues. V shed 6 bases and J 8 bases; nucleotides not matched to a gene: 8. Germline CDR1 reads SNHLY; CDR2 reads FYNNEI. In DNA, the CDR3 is TGTGCCAGCAGAGCGACAGGGGTAGGGGAAAAACTGTTTTTT. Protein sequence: CASRATGVGEKLFF.

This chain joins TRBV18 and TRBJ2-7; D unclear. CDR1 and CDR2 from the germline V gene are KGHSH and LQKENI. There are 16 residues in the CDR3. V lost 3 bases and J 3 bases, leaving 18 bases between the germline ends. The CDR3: CASSPRFSGRNYEQYF. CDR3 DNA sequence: TGTGCCAGCTCACCTCGGTTTTCGGGCAGGAACTACGAGCAGTACTTC. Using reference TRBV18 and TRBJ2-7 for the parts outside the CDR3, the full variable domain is NAGVMQNPRHLVRRRGQEARLRCSPMKGHSHVYWYRQLPEEGLKFMVYLQKENIIDESGMPKERFSAEFPKEGPSILRIQQVVRGDSAAYFCASSPRFSGRNYEQYFGPGTRLTVT.

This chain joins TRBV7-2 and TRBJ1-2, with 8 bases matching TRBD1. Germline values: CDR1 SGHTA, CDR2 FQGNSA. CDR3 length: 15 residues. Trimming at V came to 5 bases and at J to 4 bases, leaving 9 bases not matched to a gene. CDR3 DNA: TGTGCCAGCAGCCTAAACCAGGGGGCGGGCTATGGCTACACCTTC. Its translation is CASSLNQGAGYGYTF.

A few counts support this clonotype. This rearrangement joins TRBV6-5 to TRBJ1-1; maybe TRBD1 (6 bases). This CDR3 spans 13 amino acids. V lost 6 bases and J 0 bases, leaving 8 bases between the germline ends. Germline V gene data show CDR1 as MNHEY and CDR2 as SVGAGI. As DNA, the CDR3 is TGTGCCAGCAGGAGGGGGGTGAACACTGAAGCTTTCTTT. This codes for CASRRGVNTEAFF.

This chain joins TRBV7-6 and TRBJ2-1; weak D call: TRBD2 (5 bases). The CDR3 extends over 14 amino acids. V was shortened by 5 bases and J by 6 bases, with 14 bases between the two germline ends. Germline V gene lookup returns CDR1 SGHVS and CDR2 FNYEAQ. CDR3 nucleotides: TGTGCCAGCAGCCCCAACCGGGCGGGCAATGAGCAGTTCTTC. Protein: CASSPNRAGNEQFF.

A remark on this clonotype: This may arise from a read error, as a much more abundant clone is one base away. This CDR3 is CASSLESNQPQHF. The CDR3 nucleotides read TGTGCCAGCAGCTTAGAAAGCAATCAGCCCCAGCATTTT. The chain links TRBV5-4 to TRBJ1-5; the D is unclear. The CDR3 loop spans 13 amino acids. The germline gives CDR1 SGHNT, CDR2 YYREEE (reference sequence). The V end was cut by 2 bases, the J end by 1 base, with 4 bases between. Based on the CDR3 plus reference TRBV5-4 and TRBJ1-5, the full variable domain is ETGVTQSPTHLIKTRGQQVTLRCSSQSGHNTVSWYQQALGQGPQFIFQYYREEENGRGNFPPRFSGLQFPNYSSELNVNALELDDSALYLCASSLESNQPQHFGDGTRLSIL.

The CDR3: CSARGNRGPNQPQHF. CDR3 nucleotides: TGCAGTGCTAGAGGGAACCGGGGGCCCAATCAGCCCCAGCATTTT. V gene TRBV20-1 combines with J gene TRBJ1-5, with D perhaps matching TRBD1 (6 bases). CDR3 size: 15 residues. CDR1 is DFQATT, CDR2 SNEGSKA, per germline (reference sequence). Trimming took 1 base from V and 3 from J, leaving 13 bases between them.